The entry that follows covers one T cell receptor (beta chain) sequence. This record comes from a study of blood T cells in healthy people across ages. Total RNA extraction produced at least 6 micrograms (per sample) for the study. Then a second PCR, running roughly 7 to 11 cycles, was carried out with a sample-barcoded 5' primer and a J-beta primer mix. TCRdb re-analysed the 5' RACE reads in MiXCR, keeping a single row per CDR3 protein. This table holds about 1,800,000 distinct CDR3 sequences, 25% to 30% found once. CDR3 length: 13 residues. The germline CDR1 and CDR2 sequences are MGHRA and YSYEKL. Trimming took off 3 bases at V and 4 bases at J, with 6 bases between the two ends.

The sequenced sample consisted of blood. This rearrangement joins TRBV4-1 to TRBJ2-2; D remains unclear. This clonotype was obtained from a woman aged 25 to 39 in good health. This CDR3 reads CASSHSVTGELFF. CDR3 sequence (DNA): TGCGCCAGCAGCCATTCAGTCACCGGGGAGCTGTTTTTT.